These 8 T cell receptor beta chains were sequenced from one sample in a study of blood T cells in healthy people across ages. It was with a sample-barcoded 5' primer and a J-beta primer mix that a second PCR of about 6 to 11 cycles was run. MiXCR was run by TCRdb on the 5' RACE reads, yielding one entry per CDR3 protein. In the table there are around 1,000,000 distinct CDR3 sequences, around 27% of which are singletons. These records were also assigned to another study, of T cells of mothers and their children.

Sequenced input: blood. The receptors here all came from a girl aged 2 to 9 in good health.

This clonotype was observed a few times. This CDR3 reads CASSQSQGPLHTDTQYF. For the CDR3, the DNA is TGCGCCAGCAGCCAGTCTCAGGGGCCCCTACACACAGATACGCAGTATTTT. This sequence joins TRBV4-1 and TRBJ2-3; perhaps TRBD1 as D (6 bases). V lost 3 bases, J lost 2 bases, and 18 bases lay in between. This CDR3 has 17 amino acids. Looked up from germline, CDR1 is MGHRA and CDR2 is YSYEKL.

This clonotype was seen many times. Germline is not matched at one junction end, which may reflect a read error. The V and J genes are TRBV2 and TRBJ2-7; 9 nucleotides match TRBD1. This CDR3 spans 12 amino acids. Germline V CDR1 and CDR2: SNHLY, FYNNEI. The CDR3 spells CASSDRGYEQYF. The CDR3 bases are TGCGCCAGCAGCGACAGGGGGTACGAGCAGTACTTC.

This clonotype was counted a few times. The chain recombines TRBV7-3 with TRBJ2-7; D ambiguous. The CDR3 contains 15 residues. Trimming stripped 3 bases from V and 0 bases from J, with 12 bases between. In germline, CDR1 is SGHTA, CDR2 FQGTGA. The CDR3 protein is CASSFSSESSYEQYF. CDR3 in DNA: TGTGCCAGCAGCTTTTCCAGCGAGAGCTCCTACGAGCAGTACTTC.

The chain carries TRBV5-1 and TRBJ2-5; D uncertain. Matching the DNA end better, TRBJ2-1 makes the J call doubtful. The CDR3 spans 13 residues. The germline V gene encodes CDR1 SGHRS and CDR2 YFSETQ. The DNA of the CDR3 is TGCGCCAGCAGCCATACGGACGGTAATGAGCAGTTCTTC. Translating gives CASSHTDGNEQFF.

A note on this clonotype: Sequence at one end of the junction differs from germline and may be a read error. The genes are TRBV7-8 and TRBJ2-1; D is perhaps TRBD1 or TRBD2 (5 bases each). The V gene's germline CDR1 is SGHVS and CDR2 FQNEAQ. The CDR3 contains 17 residues. CDR3 sequence reads: CASSSRVWESSYNGQFF. CDR3 in DNA: TGTGCCAGCAGCAGCAGGGTTTGGGAGAGCTCCTACAATGGGCAGTTCTTC.

This clonotype was found a few times. The chain combines TRBV9 with TRBJ2-5; perhaps TRBD2 as D (5 bases). The length of the CDR3 is 13 residues. V was clipped by 2 bases and J by 5 bases, with 10 bases between them. The V gene's germline CDR1 is SGDLS and CDR2 YYNGEE. The CDR3 nucleotides read TGTGCCAGCAGCGTTAGGGAGCTGGAGACCCAGTACTTC. Amino acid sequence: CASSVRELETQYF.

V is TRBV7-9 and J is TRBJ2-3; D is perhaps TRBD1 (5 bases). The CDR3 totals 19 residues. Deletions cut 4 bases from V and 2 bases from J, with 25 bases between. Germline assignment: CDR1 SEHNR and CDR2 FQNEAQ (reference sequence). CDR3 in DNA: TGTGCCAGCAGCTCAACAAGCTTGCAGGACACGAAAAACACAGATACGCAGTATTTT. Translated: CASSSTSLQDTKNTDTQYF. Variable domain in full (rest from reference TRBV7-9 and TRBJ2-3): DTGVSQNPRHKITKRGQNVTFRCDPISEHNRLYWYRQTLGQGPEFLTYFQNEAQLEKSRLLSDRFSAERPKGSFSTLEIQRTEQGDSAMYLCASSSTSLQDTKNTDTQYFGPGTRLTVL.

This chain uses TRBV7-2 with TRBJ2-4; 10 nucleotides match TRBD2. Trimming cost V 5 bases and J 8 bases; bases outside gene matches: 6. Germline loops: CDR1 SGHTA, CDR2 FQGNSA. This CDR3 region has 14 residues. The CDR3 DNA reads TGTGCCAGCAGCATAACTAGCGGGGCCGACATTCAGTACTTC. Translating gives CASSITSGADIQYF.